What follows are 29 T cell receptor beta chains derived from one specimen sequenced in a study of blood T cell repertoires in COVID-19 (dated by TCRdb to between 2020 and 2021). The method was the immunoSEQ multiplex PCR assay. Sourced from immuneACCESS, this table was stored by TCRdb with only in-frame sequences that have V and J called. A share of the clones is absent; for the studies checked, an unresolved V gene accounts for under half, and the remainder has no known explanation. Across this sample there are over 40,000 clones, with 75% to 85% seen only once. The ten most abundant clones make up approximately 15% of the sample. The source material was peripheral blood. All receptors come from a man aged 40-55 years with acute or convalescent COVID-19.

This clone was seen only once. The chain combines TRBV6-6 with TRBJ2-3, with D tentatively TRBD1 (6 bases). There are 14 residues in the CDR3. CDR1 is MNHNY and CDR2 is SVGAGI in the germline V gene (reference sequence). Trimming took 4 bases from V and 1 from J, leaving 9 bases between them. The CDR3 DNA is TGTGCCAGCAGTTTCCCAGGGGGCACAGATACGCAGTATTTT. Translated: CASSFPGGTDTQYF.

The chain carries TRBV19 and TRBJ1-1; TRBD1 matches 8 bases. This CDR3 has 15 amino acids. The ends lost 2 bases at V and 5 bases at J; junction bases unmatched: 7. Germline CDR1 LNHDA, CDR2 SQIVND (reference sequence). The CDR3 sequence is CASSISPGGGTEAFF. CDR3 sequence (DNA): TGTGCCAGTAGTATATCCCCAGGGGGCGGGACTGAAGCTTTCTTT.

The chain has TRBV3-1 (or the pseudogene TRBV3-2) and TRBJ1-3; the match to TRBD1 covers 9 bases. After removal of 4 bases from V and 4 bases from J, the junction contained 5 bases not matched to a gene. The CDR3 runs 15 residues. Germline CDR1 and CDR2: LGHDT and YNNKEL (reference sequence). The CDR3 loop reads CASSRDRVSGNTIYF. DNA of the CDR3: TGTGCCAGCAGCCGGGACAGGGTGTCGGGAAACACCATATATTTT.

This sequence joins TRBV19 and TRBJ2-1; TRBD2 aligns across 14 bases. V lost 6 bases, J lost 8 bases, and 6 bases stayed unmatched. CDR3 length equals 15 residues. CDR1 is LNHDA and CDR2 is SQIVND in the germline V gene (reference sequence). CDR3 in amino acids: CASRLTSGRADEQFF. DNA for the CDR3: TGTGCCAGTAGGTTGACTAGCGGGAGGGCCGATGAGCAGTTCTTC.

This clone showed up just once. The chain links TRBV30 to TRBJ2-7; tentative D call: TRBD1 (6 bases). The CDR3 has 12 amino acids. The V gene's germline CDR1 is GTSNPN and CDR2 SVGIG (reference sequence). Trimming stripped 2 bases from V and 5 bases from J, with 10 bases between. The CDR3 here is CAWSTQGHEQYF. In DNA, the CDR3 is TGTGCCTGGAGTACTCAGGGGCACGAGCAGTACTTC.

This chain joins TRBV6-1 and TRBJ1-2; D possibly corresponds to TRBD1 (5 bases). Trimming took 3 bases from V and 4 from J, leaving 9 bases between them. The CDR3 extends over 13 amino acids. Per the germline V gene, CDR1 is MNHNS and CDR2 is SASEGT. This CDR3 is CASSEGLSYGYTF. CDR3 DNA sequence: TGTGCCAGCAGTGAGGGGCTGTCCTATGGCTACACCTTC.

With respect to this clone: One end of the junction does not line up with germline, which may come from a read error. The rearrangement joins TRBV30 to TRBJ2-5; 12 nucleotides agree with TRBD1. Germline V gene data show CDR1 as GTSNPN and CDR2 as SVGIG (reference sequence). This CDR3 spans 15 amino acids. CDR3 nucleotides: TGCGCTTATCGATCGGGGACAGGGGGCAGGGAGACCCAGTACTTC. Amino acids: CAYRSGTGGRETQYF.

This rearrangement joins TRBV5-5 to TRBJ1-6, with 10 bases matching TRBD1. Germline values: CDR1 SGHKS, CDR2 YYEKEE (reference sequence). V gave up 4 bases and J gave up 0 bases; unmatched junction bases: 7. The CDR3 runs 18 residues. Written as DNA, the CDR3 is TGTGCCAGCAGCCCGACAGGGGGCGGAAGCTCCTATAATTCACCCCTCCACTTT. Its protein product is CASSPTGGGSSYNSPLHF. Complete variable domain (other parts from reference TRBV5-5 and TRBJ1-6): DAGVTQSPTHLIKTRGQQVTLRCSPISGHKSVSWYQQVLGQGPQFIFQYYEKEERGRGNFPDRFSARQFPNYSSELNVNALLLGDSALYLCASSPTGGGSSYNSPLHFGNGTRLTVT.

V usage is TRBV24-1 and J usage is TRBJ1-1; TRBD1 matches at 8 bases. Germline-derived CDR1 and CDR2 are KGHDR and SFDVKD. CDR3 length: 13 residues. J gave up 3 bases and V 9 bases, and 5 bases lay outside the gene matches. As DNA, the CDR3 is TGTGCCACCCAGGACAGGGCCTACACTGAAGCTTTCTTT. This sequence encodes CATQDRAYTEAFF.

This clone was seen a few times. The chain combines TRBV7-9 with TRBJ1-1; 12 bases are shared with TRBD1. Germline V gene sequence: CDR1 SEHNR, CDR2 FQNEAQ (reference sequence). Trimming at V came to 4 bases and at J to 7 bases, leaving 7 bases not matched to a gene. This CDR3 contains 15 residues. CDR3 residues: CASSSGQGAGGEAFF. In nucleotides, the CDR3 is TGTGCCAGCAGCTCGGGACAGGGGGCCGGTGGTGAAGCTTTCTTT.

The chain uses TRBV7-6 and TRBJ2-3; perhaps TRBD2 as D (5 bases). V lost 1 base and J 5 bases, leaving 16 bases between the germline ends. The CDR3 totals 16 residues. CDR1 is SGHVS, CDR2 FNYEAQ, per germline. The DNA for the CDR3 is TGTGCCAGCAGCTTAGAGTACGGCGTCCGGGGAGATACGCAGTATTTT. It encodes CASSLEYGVRGDTQYF.

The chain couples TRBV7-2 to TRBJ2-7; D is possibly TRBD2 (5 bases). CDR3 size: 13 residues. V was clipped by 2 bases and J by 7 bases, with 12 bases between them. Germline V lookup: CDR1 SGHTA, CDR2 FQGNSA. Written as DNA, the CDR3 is TGTGCCAGCAGCTTATACGCGGGTTTGGAGCAGTACGTC. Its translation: CASSLYAGLEQYV.

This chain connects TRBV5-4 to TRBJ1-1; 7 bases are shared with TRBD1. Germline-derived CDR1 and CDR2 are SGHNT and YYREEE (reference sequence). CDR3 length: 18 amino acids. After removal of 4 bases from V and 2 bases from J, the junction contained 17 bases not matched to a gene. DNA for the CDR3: TGTGCCAGCAGCCCCCAAGGGGGCTCTACGTATCCTAACACTGAAGCTTTCTTT. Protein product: CASSPQGGSTYPNTEAFF.

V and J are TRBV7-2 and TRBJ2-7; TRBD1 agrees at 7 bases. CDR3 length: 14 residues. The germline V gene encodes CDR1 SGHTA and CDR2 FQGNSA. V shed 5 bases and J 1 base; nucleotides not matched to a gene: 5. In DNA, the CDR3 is TGTGCCAGCAGCCAGGGACAGCCATCCTACGAGCAGTACGTC. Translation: CASSQGQPSYEQYV.

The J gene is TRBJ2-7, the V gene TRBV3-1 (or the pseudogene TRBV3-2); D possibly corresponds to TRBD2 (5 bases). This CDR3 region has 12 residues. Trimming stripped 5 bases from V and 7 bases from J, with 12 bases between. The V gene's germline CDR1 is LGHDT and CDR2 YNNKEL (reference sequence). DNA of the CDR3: TGTGCCAGCAGCACCCTAGCCGGGGAGCAGTACTTC. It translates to CASSTLAGEQYF.

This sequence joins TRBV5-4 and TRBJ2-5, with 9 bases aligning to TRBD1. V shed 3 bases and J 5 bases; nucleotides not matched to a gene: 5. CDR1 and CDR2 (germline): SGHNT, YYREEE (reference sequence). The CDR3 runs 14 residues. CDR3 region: CASSSQGARETQYF. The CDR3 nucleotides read TGTGCCAGCAGCTCACAGGGGGCCCGGGAGACCCAGTACTTC.

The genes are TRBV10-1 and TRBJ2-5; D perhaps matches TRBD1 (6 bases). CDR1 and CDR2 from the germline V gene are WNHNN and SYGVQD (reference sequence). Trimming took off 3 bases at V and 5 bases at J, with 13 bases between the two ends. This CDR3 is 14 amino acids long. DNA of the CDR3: TGCGCCAGCAGTGACCCACAGGGTTTGGAGACCCAGTACTTC. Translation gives CASSDPQGLETQYF.

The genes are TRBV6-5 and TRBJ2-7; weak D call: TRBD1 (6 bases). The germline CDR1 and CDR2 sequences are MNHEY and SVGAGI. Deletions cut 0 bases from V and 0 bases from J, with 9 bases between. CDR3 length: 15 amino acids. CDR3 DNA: TGTGCCAGCAGTTACTCGACAGGCGGCTCCTACGAGCAGTACTTC. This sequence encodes CASSYSTGGSYEQYF.

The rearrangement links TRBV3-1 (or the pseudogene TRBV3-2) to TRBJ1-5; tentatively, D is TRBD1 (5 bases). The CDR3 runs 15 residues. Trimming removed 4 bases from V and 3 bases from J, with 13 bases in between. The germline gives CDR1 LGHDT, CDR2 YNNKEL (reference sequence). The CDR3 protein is CASSPMAGLNQPQHF. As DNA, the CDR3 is TGTGCCAGCAGCCCTATGGCAGGGCTCAATCAGCCCCAGCATTTT.

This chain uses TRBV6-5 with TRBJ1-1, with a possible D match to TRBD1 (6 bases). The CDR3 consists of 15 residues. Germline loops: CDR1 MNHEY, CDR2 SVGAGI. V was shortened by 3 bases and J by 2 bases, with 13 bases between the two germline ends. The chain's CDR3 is CASSYPQGQNTEAFF. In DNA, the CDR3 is TGTGCCAGCAGTTATCCCCAGGGACAAAACACTGAAGCTTTCTTT.

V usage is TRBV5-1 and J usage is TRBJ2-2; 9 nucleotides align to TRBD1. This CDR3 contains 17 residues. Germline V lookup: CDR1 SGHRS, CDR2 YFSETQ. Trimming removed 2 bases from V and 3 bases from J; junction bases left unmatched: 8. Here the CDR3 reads CASSFSLDRGDTGELFF. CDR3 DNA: TGCGCCAGCAGCTTTTCCCTGGACAGGGGTGACACCGGGGAGCTGTTTTTT.

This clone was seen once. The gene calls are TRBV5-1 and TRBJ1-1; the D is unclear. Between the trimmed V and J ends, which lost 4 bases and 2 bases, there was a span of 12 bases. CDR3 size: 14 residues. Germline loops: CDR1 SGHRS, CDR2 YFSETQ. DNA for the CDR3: TGCGCCAGCAGCCAGACATCCAGTAACACTGAAGCTTTCTTT. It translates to CASSQTSSNTEAFF.

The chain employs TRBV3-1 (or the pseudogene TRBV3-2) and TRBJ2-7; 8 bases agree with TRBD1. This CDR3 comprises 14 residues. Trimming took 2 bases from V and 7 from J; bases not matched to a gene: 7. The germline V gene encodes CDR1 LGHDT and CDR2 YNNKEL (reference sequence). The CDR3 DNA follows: TGTGCCAGCAGCCAAAACGCAGGGGGCGGAGAGCAGTACGTC. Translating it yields CASSQNAGGGEQYV.

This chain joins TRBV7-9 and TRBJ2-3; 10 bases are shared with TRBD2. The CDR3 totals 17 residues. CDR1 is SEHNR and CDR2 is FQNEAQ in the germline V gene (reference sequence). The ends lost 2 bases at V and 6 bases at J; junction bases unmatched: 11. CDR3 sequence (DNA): TGTGCCAGCAGCTTAAAGCGGGAGGGCCCTACCAGGGATACGCAGTATTTT. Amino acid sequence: CASSLKREGPTRDTQYF.

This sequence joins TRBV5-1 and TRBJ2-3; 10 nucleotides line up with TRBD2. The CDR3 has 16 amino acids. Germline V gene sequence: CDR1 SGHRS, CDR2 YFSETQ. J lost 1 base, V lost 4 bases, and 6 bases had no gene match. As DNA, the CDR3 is TGCGCCAGCAGCCCCGGGACTAGCGTGGGCACAGATACGCAGTATTTT. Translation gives CASSPGTSVGTDTQYF.

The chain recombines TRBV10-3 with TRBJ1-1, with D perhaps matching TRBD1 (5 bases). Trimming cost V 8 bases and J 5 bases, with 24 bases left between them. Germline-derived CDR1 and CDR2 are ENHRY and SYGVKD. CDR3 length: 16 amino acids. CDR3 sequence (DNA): TGTGCCATCGGTAATCTTCCCCTGACAGTTGCTACTGAAGCTTTCTTT. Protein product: CAIGNLPLTVATEAFF.

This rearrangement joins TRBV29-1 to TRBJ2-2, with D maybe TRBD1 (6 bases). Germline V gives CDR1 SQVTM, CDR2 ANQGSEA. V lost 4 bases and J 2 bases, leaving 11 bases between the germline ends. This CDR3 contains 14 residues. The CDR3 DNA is TGCAGCGTTGGGACAGTCGGAAACACCGGGGAGCTGTTTTTT. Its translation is CSVGTVGNTGELFF.

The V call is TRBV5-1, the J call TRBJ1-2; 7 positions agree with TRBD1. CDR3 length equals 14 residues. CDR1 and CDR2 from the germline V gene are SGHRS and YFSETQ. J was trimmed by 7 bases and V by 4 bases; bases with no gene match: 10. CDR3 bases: TGCGCCAGCAGCGCCTCAGGGGGTGGTAGTGGCTACACCTTC. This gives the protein CASSASGGGSGYTF.

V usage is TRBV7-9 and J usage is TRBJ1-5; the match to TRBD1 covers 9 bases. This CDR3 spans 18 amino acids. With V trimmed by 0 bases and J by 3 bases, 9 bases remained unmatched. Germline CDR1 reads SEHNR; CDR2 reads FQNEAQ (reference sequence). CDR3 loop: CASSLAVPGQGYNQPQHF. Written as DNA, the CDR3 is TGTGCCAGCAGCTTAGCCGTTCCGGGACAGGGATACAATCAGCCCCAGCATTTT.